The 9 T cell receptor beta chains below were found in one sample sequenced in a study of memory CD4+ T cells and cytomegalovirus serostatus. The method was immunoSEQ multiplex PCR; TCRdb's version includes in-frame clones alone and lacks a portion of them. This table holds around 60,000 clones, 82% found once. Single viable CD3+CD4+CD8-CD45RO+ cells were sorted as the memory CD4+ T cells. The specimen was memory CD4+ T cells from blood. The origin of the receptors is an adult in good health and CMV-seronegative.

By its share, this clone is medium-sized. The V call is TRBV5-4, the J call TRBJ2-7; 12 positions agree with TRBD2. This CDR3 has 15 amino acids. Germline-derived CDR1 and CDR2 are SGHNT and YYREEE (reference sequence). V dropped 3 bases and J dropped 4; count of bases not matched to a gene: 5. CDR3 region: CASSSWTSGTYEQYF. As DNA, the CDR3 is TGTGCCAGCAGCTCGTGGACTAGCGGGACGTACGAGCAGTACTTC.

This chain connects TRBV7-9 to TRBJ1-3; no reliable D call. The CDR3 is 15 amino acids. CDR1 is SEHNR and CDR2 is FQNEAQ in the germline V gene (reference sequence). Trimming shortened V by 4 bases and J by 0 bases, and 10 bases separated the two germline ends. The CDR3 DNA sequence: TGTGCCAGCAGCTCGGACCGGAGCTCTGGAAACACCATATATTTT. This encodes CASSSDRSSGNTIYF.

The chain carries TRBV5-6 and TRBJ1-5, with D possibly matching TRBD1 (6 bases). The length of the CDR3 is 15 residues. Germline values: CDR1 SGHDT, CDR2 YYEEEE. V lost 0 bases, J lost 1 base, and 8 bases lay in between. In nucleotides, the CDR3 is TGTGCCAGCAGCTTGGCGGGGGCGAGCAATCAGCCCCAGCATTTT. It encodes CASSLAGASNQPQHF. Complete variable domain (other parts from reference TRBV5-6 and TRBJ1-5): DAGVTQSPTHLIKTRGQQVTLRCSPKSGHDTVSWYQQALGQGPQFIFQYYEEEERQRGNFPDRFSGHQFPNYSSELNVNALLLGDSALYLCASSLAGASNQPQHFGDGTRLSIL.

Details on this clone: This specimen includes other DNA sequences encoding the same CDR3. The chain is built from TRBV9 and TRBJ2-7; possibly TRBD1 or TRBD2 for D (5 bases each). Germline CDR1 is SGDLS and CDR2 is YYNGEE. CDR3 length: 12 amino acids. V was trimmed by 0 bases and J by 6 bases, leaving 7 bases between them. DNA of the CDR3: TGTGCCAGCAGCGTAGTTGGGGGCGAGCAGTACTTC. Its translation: CASSVVGGEQYF.

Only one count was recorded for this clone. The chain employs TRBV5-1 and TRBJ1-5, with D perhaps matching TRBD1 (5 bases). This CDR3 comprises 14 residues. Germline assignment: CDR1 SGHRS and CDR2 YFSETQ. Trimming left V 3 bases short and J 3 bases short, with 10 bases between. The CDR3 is CASSSGGFNQPQHF. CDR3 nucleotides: TGCGCCAGCAGCTCCGGGGGTTTCAATCAGCCCCAGCATTTT.

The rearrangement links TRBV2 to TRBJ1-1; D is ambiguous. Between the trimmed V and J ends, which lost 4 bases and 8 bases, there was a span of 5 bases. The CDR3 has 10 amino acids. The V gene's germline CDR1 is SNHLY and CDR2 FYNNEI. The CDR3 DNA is TGTGCCAGCAGTGTTGGAGAAGCTTTCTTT. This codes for CASSVGEAFF.

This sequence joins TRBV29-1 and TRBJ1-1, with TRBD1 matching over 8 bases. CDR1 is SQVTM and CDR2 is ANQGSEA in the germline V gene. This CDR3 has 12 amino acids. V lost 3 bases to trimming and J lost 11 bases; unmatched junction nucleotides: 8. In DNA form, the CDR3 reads TGCAGCGTTGAGAGGACAGGGTTAGACGCTTTCTTT. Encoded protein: CSVERTGLDAFF.

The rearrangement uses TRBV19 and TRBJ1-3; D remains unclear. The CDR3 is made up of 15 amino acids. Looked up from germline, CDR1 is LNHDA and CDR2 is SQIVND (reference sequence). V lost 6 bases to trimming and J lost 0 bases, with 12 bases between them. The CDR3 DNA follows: TGTGCCAGTAGGAAAACCTACAGCTCTGGAAACACCATATATTTT. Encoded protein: CASRKTYSSGNTIYF.

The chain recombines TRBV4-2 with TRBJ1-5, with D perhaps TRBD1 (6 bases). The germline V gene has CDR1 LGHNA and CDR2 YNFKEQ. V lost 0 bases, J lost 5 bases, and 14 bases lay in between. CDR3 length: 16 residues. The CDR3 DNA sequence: TGTGCCAGCAGCCAAGATCAAGGCAGGGGCGATCAGCCCCAGCATTTT. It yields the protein CASSQDQGRGDQPQHF.